This T cell receptor beta chain emerged from a study of cytomegalovirus exposure and HLA in healthy donors. Study results and limitations: Specificity of three CMV-associated chains for CMV antigens was verified in vitro.

A word on this clone: Antigen: not known.

There are 16 residues in the CDR3. Researchers ran the PCR with 60 Vbeta and 13 Jbeta primers. Here immunoSEQ multiplex PCR was the method, and the copy in TCRdb shows in-frame clones only, minus some. The sample holds about 120,000 clones, roughly 80% seen once. This rearrangement joins TRBV21-1 to TRBJ2-7; the table names TRBD1, a call not compared with the DNA. TRBV21-1 is given as a pseudogene. Sequences were obtained from PBMCs. This clonotype originated in a woman aged 45-59 years in good health and CMV-seronegative. CDR3 in amino acids: CASTGNGTGGIDEQYF. The CDR3 DNA sequence: TGTGCCAGCACCGGAAATGGGACAGGGGGCATCGACGAGCAGTACTTC.